This paragraph reports one TCR beta chain. Germline V gene lookup returns CDR1 LGHNT and CDR2 FRNRAP. The CDR3 is made up of 17 amino acids. V dropped 2 bases and J dropped 3 bases, with 17 bases sitting between them. The data stem from a study of blood T cell repertoires in COVID-19. Method: immunoSEQ multiplex PCR; TCRdb's copy keeps in-frame clones and lacks some. The sample holds some 300,000 clones, around 90% seen once. The V call is TRBV12-5, the J call TRBJ2-1, with D tentatively TRBD2 (7 bases). What was sequenced was PBMCs or T cells enriched from blood (not recorded which). The TCR comes from a woman aged 40-49 years who had recovered from COVID-19. For the CDR3, the DNA is TGTGCTAGTGGTTTGAGAATTTGGGGGGGCAACTACAATGAGCAGTTCTTC. Its translation: CASGLRIWGGNYNEQFF.